Each of the 16 T cell receptor beta chains below was sequenced from the same sample in a study of blood T cell repertoires in COVID-19. This table comes from immunoSEQ multiplex PCR, and its TCRdb copy is limited to in-frame clones, with some not included. The top ten clones hold 1.5% to 2% of a sample with around 130,000 clones, roughly 80% of them seen once. The sequenced sample consisted of PBMCs or T cells enriched from blood (not recorded which). The source is a woman under 30 who had been exposed to COVID-19.

This chain joins TRBV27 and TRBJ1-2, with a tentative D call TRBD1 (6 bases). This CDR3 region has 14 residues. Trimming removed 0 bases from V and 5 bases from J, with 10 bases in between. Germline assignment: CDR1 MNHEY and CDR2 SMNVEV (reference sequence). CDR3 loop: CASSLSWTDYGYTF. The CDR3 DNA is TGTGCCAGCAGTTTATCGTGGACAGATTATGGCTACACCTTC.

The rearrangement joins TRBV10-3 to TRBJ1-6; 9 nucleotides line up with TRBD1. Trimming took 3 bases from V and 0 from J; bases not matched to a gene: 9. CDR3 length equals 19 residues. Germline V gene sequence: CDR1 ENHRY, CDR2 SYGVKD. The CDR3 loop is CAISDSRTGALSYNSPLHF. Here the CDR3 DNA reads TGTGCCATCAGTGATTCCAGGACAGGGGCGCTCTCCTATAATTCACCCCTCCACTTT.

The rearrangement links TRBV5-6 to TRBJ2-5, with 9 positions matching TRBD1. The V and J ends lost 0 bases and 2 bases, in that order; junction bases with no gene match: 8. CDR1 SGHDT and CDR2 YYEEEE come from the germline V gene. This CDR3 spans 17 amino acids. The CDR3 bases are TGTGCCAGCAGCTTGGCGGGACAGGGACCCGATCAAGAGACCCAGTACTTC. Protein product: CASSLAGQGPDQETQYF. The variable domain in full, with the rest retrieved from reference TRBV5-6 and TRBJ2-5, is DAGVTQSPTHLIKTRGQQVTLRCSPKSGHDTVSWYQQALGQGPQFIFQYYEEEERQRGNFPDRFSGHQFPNYSSELNVNALLLGDSALYLCASSLAGQGPDQETQYFGPGTRLLVL.

The V call is TRBV10-1, the J call TRBJ2-2; 14 nucleotides align to TRBD2. Germline trimming cut 3 bases from V and 7 bases from J; bases unmatched to any gene: 7. Germline CDR1 WNHNN, CDR2 SYGVQD (reference sequence). The CDR3 length is 17 residues. CDR3 sequence: CASSDPGTSGRVGELFF. DNA of the CDR3: TGCGCCAGCAGTGACCCCGGGACTAGCGGGAGAGTCGGGGAGCTGTTTTTT.

This clone was recorded once. The rearrangement links TRBV18 to TRBJ2-3, with TRBD2 matching 8 bases. This CDR3 contains 16 residues. After removal of 2 bases from V and 0 bases from J, the junction contained 4 bases not matched to a gene. Germline V gives CDR1 KGHSH, CDR2 LQKENI. The CDR3 bases are TGTGCCAGCTCACCAGGATCTAGCGGGAGCACAGATACGCAGTATTTT. It specifies CASSPGSSGSTDTQYF.

The CDR3, as DNA: TGTGCCAGCAGTGAAGGGAGGTCGTACACCGGGGAGCTGTTTTTT. Its translation is CASSEGRSYTGELFF. The V and J genes are TRBV9 and TRBJ2-2; D is possibly TRBD2 (6 bases). The V end was cut by 5 bases, the J end by 3 bases, with 14 bases between. This CDR3 contains 15 residues. Germline lookup yields CDR1 SGDLS and CDR2 YYNGEE.

The V and J genes are TRBV4-2 and TRBJ2-1, with 10 bases matching TRBD2. CDR1 and CDR2 from the germline V gene are LGHNA and YNFKEQ. The ends lost 1 base at V and 5 bases at J; junction bases unmatched: 5. CDR3 size: 16 residues. The CDR3 DNA sequence: TGTGCCAGCAGCCAAGTGTGGCTAGCGGGAGACAATGAGCAGTTCTTC. Protein product: CASSQVWLAGDNEQFF.

J is TRBJ1-6 and V is TRBV4-1; D call uncertain. Germline CDR1 reads MGHRA; CDR2 reads YSYEKL. This CDR3 spans 13 amino acids. Between the trimmed V and J ends, which lost 2 bases and 7 bases, there was a span of 6 bases. Written as DNA, the CDR3 is TGCGCCAGCAGCCAACCCGGGAATTCACCCCTCCACTTT. The encoded protein is CASSQPGNSPLHF.

The V call is TRBV5-6, the J call TRBJ1-2, with D uncertain. Germline values: CDR1 SGHDT, CDR2 YYEEEE. Between the trimmed V and J ends, which lost 0 bases and 2 bases, there was a span of 8 bases. CDR3 length: 14 amino acids. The CDR3 here is CASSLAPGNYGYTF. DNA for the CDR3: TGTGCCAGCAGCTTGGCCCCGGGAAACTATGGCTACACCTTC.

The chain couples TRBV28 to TRBJ2-3, with TRBD2 identical over 14 bases. The ends lost 6 bases at V and 4 bases at J; junction bases unmatched: 9. CDR3 length: 17 amino acids. Germline V gene sequence: CDR1 MDHEN, CDR2 SYDVKM. The CDR3 coding sequence is TGTGCCAGCAGCAAGACTAGCGGGAGGGCCAAGTCAGATACGCAGTATTTT. It yields the protein CASSKTSGRAKSDTQYF.

Only a few counts were recorded for this clone. This chain uses TRBV7-9 with TRBJ1-6, with 9 bases matching TRBD1. The germline CDR1 and CDR2 sequences are SEHNR and FQNEAQ (reference sequence). There are 16 residues in the CDR3. Trimming at V came to 5 bases and at J to 7 bases, leaving 9 bases not matched to a gene. In DNA form, the CDR3 reads TGTGCCAGCAGCCCTGGGACAGGGAGGAGGAATTCACCCCTCCACTTT. Translated: CASSPGTGRRNSPLHF.

This CDR3 reads CASSLRTGSSGNTIYF. The CDR3 bases are TGTGCCAGCTCACTGAGGACAGGGAGCTCTGGAAACACCATATATTTT. The chain recombines TRBV18 with TRBJ1-3; TRBD1 agrees at 8 bases. Germline V gives CDR1 KGHSH, CDR2 LQKENI. V gave up 4 bases and J gave up 0 bases; unmatched junction bases: 5. This CDR3 contains 16 residues.

The chain carries TRBV30 and TRBJ2-7; D perhaps matches TRBD1 (6 bases). The length of the CDR3 is 11 residues. Germline values: CDR1 GTSNPN, CDR2 SVGIG (reference sequence). The V end was cut by 2 bases, the J end by 6 bases, with 8 bases between. CDR3 protein: CAWSSGVEQYF. CDR3 bases: TGTGCCTGGAGTTCAGGGGTCGAGCAGTACTTC.

The V gene is TRBV19, the J gene TRBJ2-7; D perhaps matches TRBD1 (6 bases). Germline V gene data show CDR1 as LNHDA and CDR2 as SQIVND (reference sequence). CDR3 length equals 15 residues. V lost 8 bases and J 2 bases, leaving 19 bases between the germline ends. Here the CDR3 reads CASSLTPTGPYEQYF. The CDR3, as DNA: TGTGCCAGTTCTCTGACCCCGACAGGTCCCTACGAGCAGTACTTC.

The gene calls are TRBV4-1 and TRBJ1-2; TRBD1 matches 10 bases. CDR3 length: 16 residues. Germline CDR1 MGHRA, CDR2 YSYEKL. The ends lost 0 bases at V and 8 bases at J; junction bases unmatched: 9. The CDR3 DNA is TGCGCCAGCAGCCAAGATAAAAGGACAGGGGGTGTAGGCTACACCTTC. This gives the protein CASSQDKRTGGVGYTF.

V gene TRBV7-2 combines with J gene TRBJ2-7, with TRBD2 identical over 14 bases. Trimming at V came to 1 base and at J to 0 bases, leaving 5 bases not matched to a gene. Germline CDR1 and CDR2: SGHTA and FQGNSA. The CDR3 covers 18 residues. The CDR3 coding sequence is TGTGCCAGCAGCTTAGTTGGGACTAGCGGGGGAAGCTCCTACGAGCAGTACTTC. Its protein is CASSLVGTSGGSSYEQYF.